This note documents a single T cell receptor (beta chain) sequence. Its antigen is as yet unknown. Trimming took 3 bases from V and 3 from J; bases not matched to a gene: 4. Looked up from germline, CDR1 is ENHRY and CDR2 is SYGVKD. This CDR3 has 14 residues. The source of the sample is a study of cytomegalovirus exposure and HLA in healthy donors. Study findings and constraints: Rare TCR sequences dominated, though some public TCRs recurred in many donors. Researchers catalogued some 160 TCR beta chains as cytomegalovirus-associated. TCR clusters originating in the first cohort tended to co-occur in the 120 validation repertoires, according to a later analysis. CMV antigen specificity of a few CMV-associated chains was confirmed in vitro.

Clones were read by immunoSEQ multiplex PCR, and TCRdb kept only the in-frame ones, dropping some. The table lists approximately 260,000 clones, 80% to 90% of them singletons, with around 1% in the top ten. This clonotype was sampled from a woman aged 18-29 years in good health and CMV-seronegative. The specimen was PBMCs. The chain carries TRBV10-3 and TRBJ1-2; 7 bases map to TRBD1. The CDR3 DNA follows: TGTGCCATCAGTGATAGCAGGGGGGACTATGGCTACACCTTC. Its protein product is CAISDSRGDYGYTF.